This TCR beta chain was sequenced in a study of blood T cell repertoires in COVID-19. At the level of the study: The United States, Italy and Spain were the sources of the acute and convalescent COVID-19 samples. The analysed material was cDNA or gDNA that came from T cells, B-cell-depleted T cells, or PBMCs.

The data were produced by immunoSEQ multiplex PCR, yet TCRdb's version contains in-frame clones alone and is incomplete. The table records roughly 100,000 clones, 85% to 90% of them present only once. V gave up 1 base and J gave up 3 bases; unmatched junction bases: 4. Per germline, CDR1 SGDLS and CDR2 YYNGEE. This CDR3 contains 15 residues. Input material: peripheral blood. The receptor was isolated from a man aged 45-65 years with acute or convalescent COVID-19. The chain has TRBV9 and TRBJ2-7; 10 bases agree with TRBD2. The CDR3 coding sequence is TGTGCCAGCAGCGTAACAGCGGGAGGGTTCTACGAGCAGTACTTC. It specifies CASSVTAGGFYEQYF.